This T cell receptor beta chain was documented in a study of blood T cell repertoires in COVID-19. The wider study: Sites in the United States, Italy and Spain provided acute and convalescent COVID-19 samples.

As handled by the study authors: Cell counts per sample came from amplifying reference gene primers. Measured with immunoSEQ multiplex PCR; TCRdb has only the in-frame clones, and not every one. That table gives V, J and clone size, and the DNA gave D and trimming. There are about 370,000 clones in the sample; about nine tenths occur only once, and about 1.8% lies in the top ten. The study recruited people aged about 18 to 90 years across 24 US areas. V was pared by 3 bases and J by 0 bases, with 15 bases between. This CDR3 has 17 residues. Germline V gene sequence: CDR1 SGHTA, CDR2 FQGNSA. The specimen was PBMCs or T cells enriched from blood (not recorded which). The J gene is TRBJ2-1, the V gene TRBV7-2; D perhaps matches TRBD2 (6 bases). The receptor was isolated from a woman in her 30s who had recovered from COVID-19. CDR3 amino acids: CASSFGSSERSYNEQFF. CDR3 DNA: TGTGCCAGCAGCTTCGGGTCTAGCGAACGCTCCTACAATGAGCAGTTCTTC.